These T cell receptor beta chains were read from a single sample in a study of T cells in Graves' hyperthyroidism and ophthalmopathy. TCRdb analysed the multiplex PCR reads with MiXCR anew, one entry per CDR3 protein. The repertoire holds 200,000 to 250,000 distinct CDR3 sequences, with about 17% as singletons. The specimen was blood. The receptors originated from a woman younger than 35 with Graves' ophthalmopathy. The CDR3 runs from the conserved cysteine through the conserved F or W. A D gene is named only where the DNA matches it firmly. Clone size is shown for a subset of rows, as once, few, many or a class of expanded clone.

D,V,size,length,J,CDR3,DNA
TRBD1,TRBV20-1,many,15,TRBJ2-2,CSALDRDRNTGELFF,TGCAGTGCTCTGGACAGGGACCGAAACACCGGGGAGCTGTTTTTT
.,TRBV18,many,14,TRBJ1-1,CASSFQGGETEAFF,TGTGCCAGCTCATTCCAGGGTGGAGAGACTGAAGCTTTCTTT
.,TRBV27,many,13,TRBJ2-1,CASRPVQYNEQFF,TGTGCCAGCAGACCCGTCCAATACAATGAGCAGTTCTTC
TRBD2,TRBV29-1,.,19,TRBJ2-5,CSVSYPGTSGGLSRETQYF,TGCAGCGTCTCCTACCCCGGGACTAGCGGGGGTTTAAGTAGAGAGACCCAGTACTTC
.,TRBV20-1,many,16,TRBJ2-3,CSARDLATHRPDTQYF,TGCAGTGCTAGAGATCTCGCGACCCACCGCCCAGATACGCAGTATTTT
.,TRBV12-3/TRBV12-4,many,15,TRBJ2-1,CASSLGGGPHNEQFF,TGTGCCAGCAGTTTAGGTGGGGGCCCCCACAATGAGCAGTTCTTC
.,TRBV14,many,14,TRBJ2-2,CASSQDILGGELFF,TGTGCCAGCAGCCAAGATATACTGGGCGGGGAGCTGTTTTTT
.,TRBV6-2/TRBV6-3,many,14,TRBJ1-5,CASSYQSRGQPQHF,TGTGCCAGCAGTTACCAATCTCGAGGGCAGCCCCAGCATTTT
.,TRBV7-9,.,14,TRBJ1-5,CASSPETFNQPQHF,TGTGCCAGCAGCCCAGAAACCTTCAATCAGCCCCAGCATTTT
TRBD2,TRBV20-1,once,15,TRBJ2-1,CSAYTVLAGGREQFF,TGCAGTGCCTACACCGTCCTAGCGGGAGGGCGGGAGCAGTTCTTC
TRBD2,TRBV11-2,.,18,TRBJ2-1,CASSLGGLAGGPVEEQFF,TGTGCCAGCAGCTTAGGAGGACTAGCGGGGGGGCCGGTTGAGGAGCAGTTCTTC
.,TRBV11-2,many,20,TRBJ1-5,CASSLDLLSGPGCPNQPQHF,TGTGCCAGCAGCTTAGATCTACTCTCGGGCCCGGGATGCCCTAATCAGCCCCAGCATTTT
.,TRBV29-1,many,14,TRBJ2-1,CSVDLGVAYNEQFF,TGCAGCGTTGACCTGGGAGTCGCCTACAATGAGCAGTTCTTC
TRBD1,TRBV27,many,14,TRBJ1-1,CASRSGQMNTEAFF,TGTGCCAGCCGGTCGGGACAGATGAACACTGAAGCTTTCTTT
.,TRBV5-5,many,17,TRBJ2-7,CASSLNLNRQGTYEQYF,TGTGCCAGCAGCTTGAATCTGAACCGGCAGGGGACCTACGAGCAGTACTTC
.,TRBV6-1,many,13,TRBJ1-1,CAAMNRANTEAFF,TGTGCCGCGATGAACAGGGCGAACACTGAAGCTTTCTTT
.,TRBV3-1,many,18,TRBJ2-6,CASSQSTTRGSGANVLTF,TGTGCCAGCAGCCAATCCACCACTCGGGGCTCTGGGGCCAACGTCCTGACTTTC
.,TRBV7-9,many,19,TRBJ2-7,CASSPWGLNGPLICLEQYF,TGTGCCAGCAGCCCATGGGGTTTAAACGGACCCCTGATATGTCTCGAGCAGTACTTC
.,TRBV4-3,many,15,TRBJ2-3,CASSQDSQGADTQYF,TGCGCCAGCAGCCAAGATTCACAGGGCGCAGATACGCAGTATTTT
.,TRBV28,many,16,TRBJ1-1,CASTLRGAGVDTEAFF,TGTGCCAGCACCCTCCGGGGGGCAGGGGTGGACACTGAAGCTTTCTTT
.,TRBV20-1,.,14,TRBJ1-4,CSARKGRGNEKLFF,TGCAGTGCCAGAAAAGGCCGGGGGAATGAAAAACTGTTTTTT
.,TRBV28,many,16,TRBJ1-1,CASSLSGGGPGAEAFF,TGTGCCAGCAGTTTATCTGGGGGGGGGCCGGGGGCTGAAGCTTTCTTT
TRBD1,TRBV7-9,many,16,TRBJ2-2,CASSGGQGVHTGELFF,TGTGCCAGCAGCGGGGGACAGGGGGTTCATACCGGGGAGCTGTTTTTT
.,TRBV5-5,many,11,TRBJ1-1,CASSFADRAFF,TGTGCCAGCAGCTTCGCCGACAGAGCTTTCTTT
.,TRBV2,many,13,TRBJ2-7,CASRRGDGYEQYF,TGTGCCAGCAGGAGAGGGGACGGCTACGAGCAGTACTTC
TRBD1,TRBV5-1,many,14,TRBJ2-7,CASSRYGTAYEQYF,TGCGCCAGCAGCAGGTATGGGACAGCTTACGAGCAGTACTTC
.,TRBV5-1,few,15,TRBJ2-5,CASSRGHEAKGTQYF,TGCGCCAGCAGCCGGGGACACGAAGCGAAGGGGACCCAGTACTTC
.,TRBV28,many,14,TRBJ1-2,CASSLLGADYGYTF,TGTGCCAGCAGTTTACTGGGGGCGGACTATGGCTACACCTTC
TRBD2,TRBV7-3,many,15,TRBJ2-1,CASSLLAGAIDEQFF,TGTGCCAGCAGCTTACTGGCGGGAGCAATCGATGAGCAGTTCTTC
.,TRBV5-1,many,16,TRBJ2-3,CASSLTGGQGRDTQYF,TGCGCCAGCAGCTTGACAGGAGGTCAGGGGAGGGATACGCAGTATTTT
.,TRBV6-1,many,17,TRBJ2-3,CASSDSGYRAFTDTQYF,TGTGCCAGCAGTGATAGCGGGTACAGGGCCTTCACAGATACGCAGTATTTT
TRBD1,TRBV6-2/TRBV6-3,.,14,TRBJ2-2,CASSYQGQTGELFF,TGTGCCAGCAGTTACCAGGGACAGACCGGGGAGCTGTTTTTT
.,TRBV11-2,many,19,TRBJ2-2,CASSYRATRGLSNTGELFF,TGTGCCAGCAGCTACCGTGCGACCCGGGGGCTCTCTAACACCGGGGAGCTGTTTTTT
.,TRBV4-2,few,15,TRBJ2-2,CASSPGYGTPGELFF,TGTGCCAGCAGCCCGGGGTACGGGACCCCCGGGGAGCTGTTTTTT
.,TRBV7-2,.,13,TRBJ2-5,CASSLGDLETQYF,TGTGCCAGCAGCTTAGGGGACCTCGAGACCCAGTACTTC
TRBD2,TRBV5-1,.,17,TRBJ2-2,CASRPNLAGDRRRELFF,TGCGCCAGCAGACCGAACCTAGCGGGAGATCGTCGTCGGGAGCTGTTTTTT
TRBD2,TRBV3-1,few,15,TRBJ2-7,CASSLGGGKSYEQYF,TGTGCCAGCAGCCTGGGGGGGGGTAAATCGTACGAGCAGTACTTC
TRBD2,TRBV7-2,many,16,TRBJ2-3,CASSSKAGGYTDTQYF,TGTGCCAGCAGCTCCAAAGCGGGGGGCTATACAGATACGCAGTATTTT
TRBD1,TRBV10-3,many,13,TRBJ1-1,CASQTGSVTEAFF,TGTGCCAGCCAGACAGGGTCTGTCACTGAAGCTTTCTTT
TRBD1,TRBV6-2/TRBV6-3,.,13,TRBJ1-1,CASSTRDRATAFF,TGTGCCAGCAGTACCCGGGACAGGGCTACAGCTTTCTTT